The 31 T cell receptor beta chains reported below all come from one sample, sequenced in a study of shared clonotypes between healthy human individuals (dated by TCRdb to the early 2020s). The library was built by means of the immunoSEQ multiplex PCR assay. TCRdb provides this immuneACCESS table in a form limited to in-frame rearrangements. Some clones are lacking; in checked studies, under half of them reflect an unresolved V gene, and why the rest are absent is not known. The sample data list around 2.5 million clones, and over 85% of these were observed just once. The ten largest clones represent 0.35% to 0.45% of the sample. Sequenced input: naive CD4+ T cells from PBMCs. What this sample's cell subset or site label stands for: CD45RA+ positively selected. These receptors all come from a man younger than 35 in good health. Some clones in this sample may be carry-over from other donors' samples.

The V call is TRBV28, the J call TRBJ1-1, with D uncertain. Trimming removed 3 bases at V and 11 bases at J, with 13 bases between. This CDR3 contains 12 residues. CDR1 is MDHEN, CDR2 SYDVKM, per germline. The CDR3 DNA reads TGTGCCAGCAGTTTTGTTTTTGGGCGGGCTTTCTTT. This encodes CASSFVFGRAFF.

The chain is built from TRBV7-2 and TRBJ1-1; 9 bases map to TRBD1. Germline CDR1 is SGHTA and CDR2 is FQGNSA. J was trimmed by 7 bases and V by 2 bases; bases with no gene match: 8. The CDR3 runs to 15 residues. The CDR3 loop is CASSLTPQGAGEAFF. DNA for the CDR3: TGTGCCAGCAGCTTAACCCCACAGGGGGCAGGTGAAGCTTTCTTT.

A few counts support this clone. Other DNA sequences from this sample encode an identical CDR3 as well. CDR3: CASSFGMNTEAFF. The CDR3, as DNA: TGTGCCAGCAGCTTTGGAATGAACACTGAAGCTTTCTTT. The chain recombines TRBV7-9 with TRBJ1-1; D unclear. The CDR3 spans 13 residues. The germline V gene encodes CDR1 SEHNR and CDR2 FQNEAQ (reference sequence). V lost 3 bases and J 0 bases, leaving 5 bases between the germline ends.

CDR3 nucleotide sequence: TGTGCCAGCAAGGCCTTAGGAGGCACAGATACGCAGTATTTT. Translation gives CASKALGGTDTQYF. The V call is TRBV27, the J call TRBJ2-3; D unclear. V lost 7 bases and J 1 base, leaving 12 bases between the germline ends. This CDR3 is 14 amino acids long. The germline V gene encodes CDR1 MNHEY and CDR2 SMNVEV (reference sequence).

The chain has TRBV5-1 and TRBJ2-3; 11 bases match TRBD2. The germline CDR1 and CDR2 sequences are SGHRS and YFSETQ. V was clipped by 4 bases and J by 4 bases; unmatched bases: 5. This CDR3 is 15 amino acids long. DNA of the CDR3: TGCGCCAGCAGCCCGTTAGCGGGAGGGCCAGATACGCAGTATTTT. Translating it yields CASSPLAGGPDTQYF.

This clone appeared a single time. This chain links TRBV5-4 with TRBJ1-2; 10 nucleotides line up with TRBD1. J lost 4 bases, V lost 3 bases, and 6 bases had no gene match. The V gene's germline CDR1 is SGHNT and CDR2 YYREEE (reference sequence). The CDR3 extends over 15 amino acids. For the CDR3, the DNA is TGTGCCAGCAGCTCACCGGGACAGGGGTCCTATGGCTACACCTTC. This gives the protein CASSSPGQGSYGYTF.

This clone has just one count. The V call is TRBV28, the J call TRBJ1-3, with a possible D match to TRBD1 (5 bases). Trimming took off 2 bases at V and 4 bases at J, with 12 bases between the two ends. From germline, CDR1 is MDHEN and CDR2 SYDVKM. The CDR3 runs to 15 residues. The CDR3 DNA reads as TGTGCCAGCAGTTTACCCACGGGGCGGGGAAACACCATATATTTT. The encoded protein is CASSLPTGRGNTIYF.

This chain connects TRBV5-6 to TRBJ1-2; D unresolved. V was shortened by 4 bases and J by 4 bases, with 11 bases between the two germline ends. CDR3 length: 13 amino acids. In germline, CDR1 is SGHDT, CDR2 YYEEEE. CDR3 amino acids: CASSLQLFYGYTF. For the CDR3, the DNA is TGTGCCAGCAGCCTTCAGCTTTTCTATGGCTACACCTTC.

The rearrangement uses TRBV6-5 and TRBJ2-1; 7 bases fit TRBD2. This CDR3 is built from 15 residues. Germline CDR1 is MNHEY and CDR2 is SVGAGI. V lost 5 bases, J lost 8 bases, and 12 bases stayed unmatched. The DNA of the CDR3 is TGTGCCAGCAGTCGGCTGCGGGAGAGGCGCGATGAGCAGTTCTTC. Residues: CASSRLRERRDEQFF.

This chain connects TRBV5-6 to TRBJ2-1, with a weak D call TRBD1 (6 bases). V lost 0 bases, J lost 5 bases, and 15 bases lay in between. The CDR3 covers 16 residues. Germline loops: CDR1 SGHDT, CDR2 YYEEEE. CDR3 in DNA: TGTGCCAGCAGCTTGGCTAGGGGGTCTTTAGACAATGAGCAGTTCTTC. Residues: CASSLARGSLDNEQFF. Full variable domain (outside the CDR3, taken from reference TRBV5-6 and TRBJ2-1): DAGVTQSPTHLIKTRGQQVTLRCSPKSGHDTVSWYQQALGQGPQFIFQYYEEEERQRGNFPDRFSGHQFPNYSSELNVNALLLGDSALYLCASSLARGSLDNEQFFGPGTRLTVL.

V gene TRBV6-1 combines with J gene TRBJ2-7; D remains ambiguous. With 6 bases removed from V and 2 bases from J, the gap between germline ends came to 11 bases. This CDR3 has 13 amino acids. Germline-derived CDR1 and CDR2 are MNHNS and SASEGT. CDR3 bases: TGTGCCAGCAGCGAAAGGCCAGCCTACGAGCAGTACTTC. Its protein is CASSERPAYEQYF.

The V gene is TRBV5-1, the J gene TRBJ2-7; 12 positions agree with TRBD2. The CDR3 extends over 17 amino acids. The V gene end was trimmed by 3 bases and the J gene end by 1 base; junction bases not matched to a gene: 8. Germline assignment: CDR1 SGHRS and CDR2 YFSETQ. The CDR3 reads CASSYALTSGGSYEQYF. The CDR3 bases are TGCGCCAGCAGCTATGCCCTGACTAGCGGGGGATCCTACGAGCAGTACTTC. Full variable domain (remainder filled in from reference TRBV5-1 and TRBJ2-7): KAGVTQTPRYLIKTRGQQVTLSCSPISGHRSVSWYQQTPGQGLQFLFEYFSETQRNKGNFPGRFSGRQFSNSRSEMNVSTLELGDSALYLCASSYALTSGGSYEQYFGPGTRLTVT.

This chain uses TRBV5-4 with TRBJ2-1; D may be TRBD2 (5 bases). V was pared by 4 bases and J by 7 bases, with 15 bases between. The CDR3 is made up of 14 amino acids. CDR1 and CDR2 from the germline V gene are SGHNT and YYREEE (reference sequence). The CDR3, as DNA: TGTGCCAGCAGCACAGCCGGGGTTCGGAATGAGCAGTTCTTC. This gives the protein CASSTAGVRNEQFF. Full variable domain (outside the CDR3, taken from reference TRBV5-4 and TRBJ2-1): ETGVTQSPTHLIKTRGQQVTLRCSSQSGHNTVSWYQQALGQGPQFIFQYYREEENGRGNFPPRFSGLQFPNYSSELNVNALELDDSALYLCASSTAGVRNEQFFGPGTRLTVL.

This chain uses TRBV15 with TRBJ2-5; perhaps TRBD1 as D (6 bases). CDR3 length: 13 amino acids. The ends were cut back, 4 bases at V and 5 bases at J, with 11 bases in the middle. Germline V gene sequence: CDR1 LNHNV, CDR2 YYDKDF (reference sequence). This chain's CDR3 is CATSKDSSETQYF. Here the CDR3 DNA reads TGTGCCACCAGCAAGGACAGTTCCGAGACCCAGTACTTC.

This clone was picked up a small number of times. The CDR3 nucleotides are TGTGCCAGCAGACAGGGCTATAGCAATCAGCCCCAGCATTTT. Translation: CASRQGYSNQPQHF. The chain recombines TRBV2 with TRBJ1-5, with TRBD1 as a possible D gene (6 bases). Germline V CDR1 and CDR2: SNHLY, FYNNEI. Trimming removed 6 bases from V and 0 bases from J, with 9 bases in between. This CDR3 contains 14 residues.

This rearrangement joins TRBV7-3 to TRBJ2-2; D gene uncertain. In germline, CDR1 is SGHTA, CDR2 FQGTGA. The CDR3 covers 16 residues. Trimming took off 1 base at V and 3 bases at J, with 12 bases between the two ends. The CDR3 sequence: CASSLIGRAYTGELFF. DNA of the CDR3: TGTGCCAGCAGCTTAATTGGTCGGGCCTACACCGGGGAGCTGTTTTTT. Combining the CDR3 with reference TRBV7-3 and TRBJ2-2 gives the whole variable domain GAGVSQTPSNKVTEKGKYVELRCDPISGHTALYWYRQSLGQGPEFLIYFQGTGAADDSGLPNDRFFAVRPEGSVSTLKIQRTERGDSAVYLCASSLIGRAYTGELFFGEGSRLTVL.

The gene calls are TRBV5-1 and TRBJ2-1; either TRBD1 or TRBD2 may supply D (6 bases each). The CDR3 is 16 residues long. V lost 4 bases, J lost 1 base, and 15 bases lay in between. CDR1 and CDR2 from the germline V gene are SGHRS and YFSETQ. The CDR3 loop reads CASSVVGGLSYNEQFF. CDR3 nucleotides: TGCGCCAGCAGCGTTGTTGGGGGGCTATCCTACAATGAGCAGTTCTTC.

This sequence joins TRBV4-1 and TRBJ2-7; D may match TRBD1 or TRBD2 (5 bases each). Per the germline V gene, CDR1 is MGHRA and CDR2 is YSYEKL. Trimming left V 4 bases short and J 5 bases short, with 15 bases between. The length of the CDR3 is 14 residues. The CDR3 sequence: CASSPIPRGDEQYF. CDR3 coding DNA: TGCGCCAGCAGCCCTATCCCCCGAGGGGACGAGCAGTACTTC.

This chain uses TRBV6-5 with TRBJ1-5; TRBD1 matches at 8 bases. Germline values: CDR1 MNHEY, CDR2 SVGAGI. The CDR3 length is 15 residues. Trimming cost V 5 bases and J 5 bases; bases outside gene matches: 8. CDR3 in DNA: TGTGCCAGCAGTACCGCCGGACAGGGAGATCAGCCCCAGCATTTT. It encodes CASSTAGQGDQPQHF.

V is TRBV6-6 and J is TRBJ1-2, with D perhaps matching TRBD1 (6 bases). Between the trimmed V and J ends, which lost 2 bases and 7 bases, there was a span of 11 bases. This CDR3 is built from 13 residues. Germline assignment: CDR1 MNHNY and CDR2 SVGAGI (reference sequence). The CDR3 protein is CASSYGGRVGYTF. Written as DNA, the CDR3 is TGTGCCAGCAGTTACGGGGGGCGTGTTGGCTACACCTTC.

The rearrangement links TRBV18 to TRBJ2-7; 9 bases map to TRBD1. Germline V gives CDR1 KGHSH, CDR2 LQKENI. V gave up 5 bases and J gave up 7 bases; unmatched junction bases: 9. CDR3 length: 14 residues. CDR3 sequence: CASSSTGQGGEQYF. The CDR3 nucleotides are TGTGCCAGCTCATCCACGGGACAGGGAGGTGAGCAGTACTTC.

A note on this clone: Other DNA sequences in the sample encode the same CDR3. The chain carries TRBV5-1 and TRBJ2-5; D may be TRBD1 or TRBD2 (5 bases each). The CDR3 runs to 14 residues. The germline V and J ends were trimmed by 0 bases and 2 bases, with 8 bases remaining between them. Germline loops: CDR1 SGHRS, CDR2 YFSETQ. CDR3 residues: CASSLEGPQETQYF. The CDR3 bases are TGCGCCAGCAGCTTGGAGGGACCTCAAGAGACCCAGTACTTC.

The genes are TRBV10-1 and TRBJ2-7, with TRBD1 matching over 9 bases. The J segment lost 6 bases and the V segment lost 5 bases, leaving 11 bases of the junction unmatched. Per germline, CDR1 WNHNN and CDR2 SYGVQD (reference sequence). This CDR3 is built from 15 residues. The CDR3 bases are TGCGCCAGCAGTCCCGGGACAGGGTTGTCTCGCGAGCAGTACTTC. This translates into CASSPGTGLSREQYF.

CDR3 bases: TGTGCCAGCAGCCATCCAAGAGGAAGGACAGGGCCCAACGACCCTAATTCACCCCTCCACTTT. It is translated as CASSHPRGRTGPNDPNSPLHF. The rearrangement links TRBV4-2 to TRBJ1-6; TRBD1 aligns across 8 bases. Germline V lookup: CDR1 LGHNA, CDR2 YNFKEQ. This CDR3 is 21 amino acids long. The trim removed 3 bases at V and 6 bases at J, leaving 22 bases unmatched.

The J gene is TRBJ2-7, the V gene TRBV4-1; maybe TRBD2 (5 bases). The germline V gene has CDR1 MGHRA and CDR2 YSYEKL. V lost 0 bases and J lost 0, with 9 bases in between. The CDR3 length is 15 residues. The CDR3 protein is CASSQEPADSYEQYF. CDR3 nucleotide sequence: TGCGCCAGCAGCCAAGAGCCAGCGGACTCCTACGAGCAGTACTTC.

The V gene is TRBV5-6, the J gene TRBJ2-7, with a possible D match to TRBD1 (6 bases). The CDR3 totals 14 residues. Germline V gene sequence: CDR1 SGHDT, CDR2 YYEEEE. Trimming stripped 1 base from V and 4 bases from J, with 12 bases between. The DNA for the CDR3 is TGTGCCAGCAGCTTGTACAGGGTAGGATACGAGCAGTACTTC. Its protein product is CASSLYRVGYEQYF.

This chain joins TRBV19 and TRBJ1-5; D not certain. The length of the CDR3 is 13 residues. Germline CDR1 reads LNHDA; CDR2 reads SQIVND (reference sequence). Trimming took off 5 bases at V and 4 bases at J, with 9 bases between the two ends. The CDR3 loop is CASSVTENQPQHF. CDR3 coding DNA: TGTGCCAGTAGTGTAACAGAGAATCAGCCCCAGCATTTT.

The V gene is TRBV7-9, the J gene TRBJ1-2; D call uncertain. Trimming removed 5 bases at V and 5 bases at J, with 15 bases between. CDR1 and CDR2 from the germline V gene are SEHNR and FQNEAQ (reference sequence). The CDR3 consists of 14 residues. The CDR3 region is CASSPTRTTYGYTF. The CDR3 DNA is TGTGCCAGCAGCCCCACCCGGACGACTTATGGCTACACCTTC.

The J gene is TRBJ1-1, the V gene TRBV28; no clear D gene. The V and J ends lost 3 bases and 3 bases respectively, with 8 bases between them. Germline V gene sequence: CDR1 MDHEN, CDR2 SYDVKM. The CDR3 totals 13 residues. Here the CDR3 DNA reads TGTGCCAGCAGTTTGAGGCAGGACACTGAAGCTTTCTTT. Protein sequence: CASSLRQDTEAFF. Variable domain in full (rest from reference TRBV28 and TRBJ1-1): DVKVTQSSRYLVKRTGEKVFLECVQDMDHENMFWYRQDPGLGLRLIYFSYDVKMKEKGDIPEGYSVSREKKERFSLILESASTNQTSMYLCASSLRQDTEAFFGQGTRLTVV.

The CDR3 coding sequence is TGTGCCAGCAGCTTAAAAGCGGAGAGCTGGACCCAGTACTTC. Protein product: CASSLKAESWTQYF. The rearrangement links TRBV7-2 to TRBJ2-5; D might be TRBD2 (5 bases). Between the trimmed V and J ends, which lost 2 bases and 7 bases, there was a span of 14 bases. This CDR3 is 14 amino acids long. In germline, CDR1 is SGHTA, CDR2 FQGNSA.

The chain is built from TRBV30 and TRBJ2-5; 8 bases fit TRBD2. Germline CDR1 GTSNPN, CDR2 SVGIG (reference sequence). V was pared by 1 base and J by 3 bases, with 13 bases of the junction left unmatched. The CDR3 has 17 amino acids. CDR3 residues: CAWSDSGTQKRKETQYF. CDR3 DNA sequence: TGTGCCTGGAGTGATAGCGGGACGCAAAAACGGAAAGAGACCCAGTACTTC. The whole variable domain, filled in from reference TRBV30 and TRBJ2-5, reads SQTIHQWPATLVQPVGSPLSLECTVEGTSNPNLYWYRQAAGRGLQLLFYSVGIGQISSEVPQNLSASRPQDRQFILSSKKLLLSDSGFYLCAWSDSGTQKRKETQYFGPGTRLLVL.